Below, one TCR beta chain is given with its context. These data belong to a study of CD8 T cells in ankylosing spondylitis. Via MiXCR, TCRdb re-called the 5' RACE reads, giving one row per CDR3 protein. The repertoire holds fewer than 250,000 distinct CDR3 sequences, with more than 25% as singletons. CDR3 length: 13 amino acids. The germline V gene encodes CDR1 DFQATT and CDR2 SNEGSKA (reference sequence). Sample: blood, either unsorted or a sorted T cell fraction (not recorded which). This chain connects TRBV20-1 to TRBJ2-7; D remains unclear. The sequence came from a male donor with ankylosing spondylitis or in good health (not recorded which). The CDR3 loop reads CSPLKRYPGEQYF. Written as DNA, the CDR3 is TGCAGCCCTCTAAAGCGTTACCCTGGGGAGCAGTACTTC.